Below are 31 T cell receptor beta chains sequenced from a single sample in a study of shared clonotypes between healthy human individuals. Sequencing used immunoSEQ multiplex PCR; TCRdb keeps in-frame clones, though not all of them. The sample yields approximately 2.3 million clones, approximately 95% seen once. Sequencing was performed on naive CD4+ T cells from PBMCs. Subset specified: CD45RA+ positively selected. The receptor set was obtained from a man aged 18 to 29 in good health. Some clones in this sample may be carry-over from other donors' samples.

This chain joins TRBV27 and TRBJ1-4; no reliable D call. This CDR3 has 16 amino acids. Per germline, CDR1 MNHEY and CDR2 SMNVEV (reference sequence). V lost 3 bases and J 0 bases, leaving 11 bases between the germline ends. The CDR3 here is CASSLDHRATNEKLFF. CDR3 nucleotide sequence: TGTGCCAGCAGTTTGGACCACCGCGCAACTAATGAAAAACTGTTTTTT.

The chain joins TRBV28 to TRBJ1-4, with D possibly matching TRBD1 (5 bases). CDR3 size: 15 residues. V dropped 5 bases and J dropped 7 bases, with 17 bases sitting between them. The germline V gene has CDR1 MDHEN and CDR2 SYDVKM. CDR3 DNA: TGTGCCAGCAGTCCCTCGGGGAGGGGAAGTGAAAAACTGTTTTTT. Translation: CASSPSGRGSEKLFF.

V usage is TRBV6-5 and J usage is TRBJ2-7; D is perhaps TRBD1 or TRBD2 (6 bases each). CDR1 is MNHEY, CDR2 SVGAGI, per germline. V was trimmed by 7 bases and J by 5 bases, leaving 18 bases between them. CDR3 length: 14 residues. CDR3 nucleotides: TGTGCCAGCACTGTCCCGGGGGCAAGGGACGAGCAGTACTTC. The encoded protein is CASTVPGARDEQYF.

The chain carries TRBV7-2 and TRBJ2-3; possibly TRBD2 for D (5 bases). This CDR3 spans 13 amino acids. V was shortened by 3 bases and J by 4 bases, with 8 bases between the two germline ends. The germline gives CDR1 SGHTA, CDR2 FQGNSA. The CDR3 DNA reads TGTGCCAGCAGCTTCAACGGGGCAGATACGCAGTATTTT. Protein sequence: CASSFNGADTQYF.

The V gene is TRBV28, the J gene TRBJ1-2, with D perhaps matching TRBD1 (5 bases). Germline lookup yields CDR1 MDHEN and CDR2 SYDVKM. Trimming took off 6 bases at V and 6 bases at J, with 14 bases between the two ends. The CDR3 loop spans 13 amino acids. Written as DNA, the CDR3 is TGTGCCAGCAGCCCGACAGCATTCGATGGCTACACCTTC. Its translation is CASSPTAFDGYTF.

The J gene is TRBJ2-3, the V gene TRBV18; 8 bases are shared with TRBD1. With V trimmed by 8 bases and J by 0 bases, 16 bases remained unmatched. The CDR3 is 18 amino acids. The germline CDR1 and CDR2 sequences are KGHSH and LQKENI. This CDR3 reads CASPGGSPRPTSTDTQYF. CDR3 sequence (DNA): TGTGCCAGCCCAGGGGGCTCCCCTCGGCCCACTAGCACAGATACGCAGTATTTT.

For this clone: Other DNA sequences within the sample encode an identical CDR3. The CDR3 nucleotides are TGTGCCAGCTCCCTAGGACAGGGGAACACTGAAGCTTTCTTT. Translating it yields CASSLGQGNTEAFF. This rearrangement joins TRBV18 to TRBJ1-1, with 8 bases fitting TRBD1. V lost 6 bases to trimming and J lost 1 base; unmatched junction nucleotides: 4. Germline CDR1 is KGHSH and CDR2 is LQKENI. The CDR3 consists of 14 residues.

J is TRBJ1-5 and V is TRBV2, with D hard to call. Germline V gene lookup returns CDR1 SNHLY and CDR2 FYNNEI. V was pared by 3 bases and J by 6 bases, with 12 bases between. The CDR3 is 14 amino acids. CDR3 coding DNA: TGTGCCAGCAGTGACGACACGGCAGGTCAGCCCCAGCATTTT. Protein: CASSDDTAGQPQHF. The full variable domain, in which reference TRBV2 and TRBJ1-5 provide the parts outside the CDR3, is EPEVTQTPSHQVTQMGQEVILRCVPISNHLYFYWYRQILGQKVEFLVSFYNNEISEKSEIFDDQFSVERPDGSNFTLKIRSTKLEDSAMYFCASSDDTAGQPQHFGDGTRLSIL.

The CDR3 nucleotides are TGCGCCAGCAGCACAATGACAGGGGGCGCGATGAACACTGAAGCTTTCTTT. Translation: CASSTMTGGAMNTEAFF. The chain employs TRBV5-1 and TRBJ1-1, with 10 bases matching TRBD1. CDR3 length: 17 residues. The ends lost 4 bases at V and 0 bases at J; junction bases unmatched: 9. Germline CDR1 is SGHRS and CDR2 is YFSETQ.

The CDR3 spells CASSPETPRGTGELFF. CDR3 sequence (DNA): TGTGCCAGCAGCCCCGAGACCCCGAGGGGGACCGGGGAGCTGTTTTTT. V usage is TRBV28 and J usage is TRBJ2-2, with D maybe TRBD1 (6 bases). Germline values: CDR1 MDHEN, CDR2 SYDVKM. The V end was cut by 6 bases, the J end by 5 bases, with 19 bases between. This CDR3 spans 16 amino acids.

The V call is TRBV5-1, the J call TRBJ2-5, with a weak D call TRBD2 (5 bases). The CDR3 is made up of 16 amino acids. With 2 bases removed from V and 0 bases from J, the gap between germline ends came to 14 bases. Germline CDR1 reads SGHRS; CDR2 reads YFSETQ. The DNA for the CDR3 is TGCGCCAGCAGCTTACTAGGGCAGAACCACCAAGAGACCCAGTACTTC. Its translation is CASSLLGQNHQETQYF.

This clone has a single count. The gene calls are TRBV9 and TRBJ1-6, with D possibly matching TRBD1 (5 bases). Trimming took 3 bases from V and 7 from J, leaving 11 bases between them. Per the germline V gene, CDR1 is SGDLS and CDR2 is YYNGEE. This CDR3 is 14 amino acids long. DNA of the CDR3: TGTGCCAGCAGCGGACGGGGGGGGAATTCACCCCTCCACTTT. It is translated as CASSGRGGNSPLHF.

J is TRBJ1-1 and V is TRBV15, with D perhaps matching TRBD1 (6 bases). The V gene's germline CDR1 is LNHNV and CDR2 YYDKDF (reference sequence). Trimming cost V 4 bases and J 4 bases, with 10 bases left between them. The length of the CDR3 is 13 residues. This chain's CDR3 is CATSTGVATEAFF. In DNA form, the CDR3 reads TGTGCCACCAGCACAGGGGTGGCCACTGAAGCTTTCTTT.

This clone was seen once. The V gene is TRBV7-9, the J gene TRBJ2-5; the D gene could be TRBD1 or TRBD2 (5 bases each). Trimming took off 3 bases at V and 5 bases at J, with 16 bases between the two ends. CDR1 SEHNR and CDR2 FQNEAQ come from the germline V gene (reference sequence). The CDR3 loop spans 15 amino acids. CDR3 sequence reads: CASSFKFREGETQYF. CDR3 sequence (DNA): TGTGCCAGCAGCTTTAAATTTCGCGAGGGGGAGACCCAGTACTTC.

This chain joins TRBV9 and TRBJ2-7; D may be TRBD2 (6 bases). V lost 4 bases and J 2 bases, leaving 19 bases between the germline ends. CDR1 SGDLS and CDR2 YYNGEE come from the germline V gene. This CDR3 contains 16 residues. The CDR3 DNA reads TGTGCCAGCAGCCACCATTCGTTAGCGGCTACCTACGAGCAGTACTTC. Its protein is CASSHHSLAATYEQYF.

V usage is TRBV4-1 and J usage is TRBJ2-7, with TRBD1 identical over 8 bases. Germline V lookup: CDR1 MGHRA, CDR2 YSYEKL. CDR3 size: 12 residues. V trimming: 4 bases; J trimming: 10 bases; junction bases outside the gene matches: 6. CDR3 region: CASSRTGLGQYF. For the CDR3, the DNA is TGCGCCAGCAGCCGGACAGGGCTCGGCCAGTACTTC.

The J gene is TRBJ2-5, the V gene TRBV4-3; tentatively, D is TRBD2 (5 bases). The germline CDR1 and CDR2 sequences are LGHNA and YSLEER. With 0 bases removed from V and 4 bases from J, the gap between germline ends came to 12 bases. The CDR3 is 15 amino acids. The CDR3 here is CASSQDVRVRETQYF. The CDR3 DNA reads TGCGCCAGCAGCCAAGATGTGCGGGTTCGAGAGACCCAGTACTTC.

This chain links TRBV7-9 with TRBJ1-4; D not certain. V was pared by 3 bases and J by 5 bases, with 7 bases between. Germline loops: CDR1 SEHNR, CDR2 FQNEAQ (reference sequence). This CDR3 spans 13 amino acids. CDR3 region: CASSFRENEKLFF. In nucleotides, the CDR3 is TGTGCCAGCAGCTTCCGCGAAAATGAAAAACTGTTTTTT.

The CDR3 loop is CASSLGLAGGDTQYF. In DNA form, the CDR3 reads TGTGCCAGCAGCTTGGGCCTAGCGGGAGGGGATACGCAGTATTTT. The V call is TRBV5-8, the J call TRBJ2-3; 12 bases align to TRBD2. The CDR3 covers 15 residues. V trimming: 0 bases; J trimming: 6 bases; junction bases outside the gene matches: 2. Germline CDR1 is SGHTS and CDR2 is YDEGEE.

The chain combines TRBV18 with TRBJ1-5, with D possibly matching TRBD1 (5 bases). Between the trimmed V and J ends, which lost 4 bases and 3 bases, there was a span of 13 bases. CDR3 size: 15 residues. CDR1 and CDR2 from the germline V gene are KGHSH and LQKENI. CDR3 DNA: TGTGCCAGCTCACTCACAGGACAACTCAATCAGCCCCAGCATTTT. Translated, it gives CASSLTGQLNQPQHF.

V and J are TRBV5-1 and TRBJ2-2; D is perhaps TRBD2 (7 bases). This CDR3 contains 16 residues. V shed 3 bases and J shed 2 bases, with 14 bases lying between them. The germline V gene has CDR1 SGHRS and CDR2 YFSETQ. CDR3 in DNA: TGCGCCAGCAGCTCGACAGGACTAGAAAACACCGGGGAGCTGTTTTTT. Encoded protein: CASSSTGLENTGELFF.

The chain joins TRBV2 to TRBJ2-5; 8 bases match TRBD2. Germline V gene sequence: CDR1 SNHLY, CDR2 FYNNEI. CDR3 length: 16 residues. Trimming cost V 8 bases and J 3 bases; bases outside gene matches: 14. The DNA of the CDR3 is TGTGCCAGCTCCCGGAGCGGGAGCTCCACCAAAGAGACCCAGTACTTC. Translated: CASSRSGSSTKETQYF.

This clone was seen a handful of times. The chain has TRBV9 and TRBJ1-2; 8 positions agree with TRBD1. The V gene end was trimmed by 4 bases and the J gene end by 4 bases; junction bases not matched to a gene: 12. The CDR3 runs 16 residues. CDR1 is SGDLS, CDR2 YYNGEE, per germline. In nucleotides, the CDR3 is TGTGCCAGCAGCTTCGGACAGGGTTGGAGGAGCTATGGCTACACCTTC. Translating it yields CASSFGQGWRSYGYTF.

This sequence joins TRBV7-3 and TRBJ2-1, with no clear D. V dropped 1 base and J dropped 1 base, with 11 bases sitting between them. Germline CDR1 reads SGHTA; CDR2 reads FQGTGA. The CDR3 runs to 16 residues. The CDR3 loop reads CASSLNPGRSYNEQFF. CDR3 coding DNA: TGTGCCAGCAGCTTAAACCCTGGCAGGTCCTACAATGAGCAGTTCTTC.

This chain links TRBV28 with TRBJ1-2; D is unclear. The germline CDR1 and CDR2 sequences are MDHEN and SYDVKM. V was cut by 3 bases and J by 6 bases, with 11 bases left in between. This CDR3 is 13 amino acids long. CDR3 DNA sequence: TGTGCCAGCAGTTTTTCTACTGTCGATGGCTACACCTTC. Translating it yields CASSFSTVDGYTF.

J is TRBJ2-1 and V is TRBV21-1; the D call TRBD1 from the table was never checked on the DNA. TRBV21-1 is recorded as a pseudogene. The CDR3 is 16 amino acids. CDR3 residues: CASSKKSDRGLNEQFF. The CDR3 coding sequence is TGTGCCAGCAGCAAAAAGTCCGACAGGGGGCTCAATGAGCAGTTCTTC.

This chain uses TRBV11-2 with TRBJ1-1; no reliable D call. The CDR3 has 15 residues. Deletions cut 1 base from V and 0 bases from J, with 9 bases between. The germline V gene encodes CDR1 SGHAT and CDR2 FQNNGV. The CDR3 protein is CASSLVAFMNTEAFF. The CDR3 DNA is TGTGCCAGCAGCTTAGTGGCATTCATGAACACTGAAGCTTTCTTT.

V gene TRBV2 combines with J gene TRBJ1-5; D call uncertain. This CDR3 contains 14 residues. Trimming took off 3 bases at V and 3 bases at J, with 9 bases between the two ends. Germline V gene lookup returns CDR1 SNHLY and CDR2 FYNNEI. CDR3 sequence reads: CASSEGGLNQPQHF. The CDR3 bases are TGTGCCAGCAGTGAGGGCGGCCTCAATCAGCCCCAGCATTTT.

The chain couples TRBV28 to TRBJ1-2; D call uncertain. Trimming removed 2 bases at V and 2 bases at J, with 9 bases between. The germline V gene has CDR1 MDHEN and CDR2 SYDVKM. The CDR3 totals 14 residues. The CDR3 sequence is CASSLANINYGYTF. As DNA, the CDR3 is TGTGCCAGCAGTTTAGCTAACATAAACTATGGCTACACCTTC.

The chain combines TRBV5-1 with TRBJ1-1; D is possibly TRBD1 (6 bases). This CDR3 has 15 amino acids. Germline CDR1 and CDR2: SGHRS and YFSETQ. V lost 1 base and J 1 base, leaving 11 bases between the germline ends. CDR3 loop: CASSLTGYGNTEAFF. Here the CDR3 DNA reads TGCGCCAGCAGCTTGACAGGGTATGGGAACACTGAAGCTTTCTTT. The variable domain in full, with the rest retrieved from reference TRBV5-1 and TRBJ1-1, is KAGVTQTPRYLIKTRGQQVTLSCSPISGHRSVSWYQQTPGQGLQFLFEYFSETQRNKGNFPGRFSGRQFSNSRSEMNVSTLELGDSALYLCASSLTGYGNTEAFFGQGTRLTVV.

Concerning this clone itself: The same CDR3 arises from other DNA sequences in this sample as well. V is TRBV5-1 and J is TRBJ2-1; 7 nucleotides line up with TRBD1. The CDR3 loop spans 14 amino acids. V shed 4 bases and J 4 bases; nucleotides not matched to a gene: 5. The germline V gene has CDR1 SGHRS and CDR2 YFSETQ. DNA of the CDR3: TGCGCCAGCAGCCCGGGACAGTCTTACAATGAGCAGTTCTTC. Translation: CASSPGQSYNEQFF.